This T cell receptor (beta chain) was retrieved from a study of tumor and adjacent non-tumor tissue in lung cancer. About the study: Patients were aged roughly 30 to 76, roughly 9 men and about five women, stage I to III.

The template was RNA from unsorted bulk tissue. Newly diagnosed lung cancer patients had thoracic surgery in China, August–November 2014, without prior chemotherapy. This clonotype was detected many times. The CDR3 runs to 14 residues. CDR1 is DFQATT and CDR2 is SNEGSKA in the germline V gene (reference sequence). V gave up 3 bases and J gave up 6 bases, with 12 bases separating them. Three rounds of nested PCR, following a modified ARM-PCR protocol, produced the TCRbeta library. In TCRdb, the multiplex PCR reads were re-called with MiXCR into one record per CDR3 protein. This sample has 70,000 to 90,000 distinct CDR3 sequences, with under 85% found just once.

This chain links TRBV20-1 with TRBJ1-6; D remains unclear. Sequenced: lung tumor tissue. This sequence originates from a woman between 45 and 60 years old with non-small cell lung cancer. CDR3: CSASGIGLNSPLHF. The DNA for the CDR3 is TGCAGTGCTAGCGGGATTGGCCTTAATTCACCCCTCCACTTT.